The 25 T cell receptor beta chains below were found in one sample sequenced in a study of T cell responses to AZD1222 COVID-19 vaccine. Clones were read by immunoSEQ multiplex PCR, and TCRdb kept only the in-frame ones, dropping some. The sample includes roughly 120,000 clones, around nine tenths of them seen just once. Sequencing used peripheral blood, obtained 28 days after the second AZD1222 dose. These receptors all stem from an adult who received the AZD1222 COVID-19 vaccine.

The chain uses TRBV18 and TRBJ2-7; D ambiguous. CDR3 size: 16 residues. Trimming removed 6 bases at V and 5 bases at J, with 23 bases between. Germline V CDR1 and CDR2: KGHSH, LQKENI. The CDR3 loop is CASSPPSQAWHDEQYF. DNA for the CDR3: TGTGCCAGCTCCCCCCCTTCCCAGGCCTGGCACGACGAGCAGTACTTC.

The V gene is TRBV5-1, the J gene TRBJ1-2; a weak D match, TRBD1 (6 bases). V lost 4 bases, J lost 8 bases, and 15 bases lay in between. The CDR3 spans 13 residues. Germline CDR1 and CDR2: SGHRS and YFSETQ. CDR3 loop: CASSPQGRDGYTF. CDR3 in DNA: TGCGCCAGCAGCCCACAGGGTCGAGACGGCTACACCTTC.

The CDR3 DNA follows: TGTGCCAGCTCACCTGGGACAGTTCAAGAGACCCAGTACTTC. Protein product: CASSPGTVQETQYF. The chain carries TRBV18 and TRBJ2-5, with 7 bases identical to TRBD1. CDR1 KGHSH and CDR2 LQKENI come from the germline V gene. The CDR3 length is 14 residues. J lost 2 bases, V lost 3 bases, and 3 bases had no gene match.

This sequence joins TRBV10-3 and TRBJ1-6; D ambiguous. This CDR3 has 16 amino acids. The germline CDR1 and CDR2 sequences are ENHRY and SYGVKD. The V gene lost 2 bases and the J gene lost 3 bases, with 11 bases spanning the gap. Written as DNA, the CDR3 is TGTGCCATCAGTGAGAGGAAAACCCTCTATAATTCACCCCTCCACTTT. Translation: CAISERKTLYNSPLHF.

The rearrangement joins TRBV5-1 to TRBJ2-1; perhaps TRBD1 as D (6 bases). There are 14 residues in the CDR3. V was pared by 0 bases and J by 4 bases, with 8 bases between. Germline CDR1 and CDR2: SGHRS and YFSETQ. The CDR3 DNA sequence: TGCGCCAGCAGCTTGGGGACAGATTACAATGAGCAGTTCTTC. Translating gives CASSLGTDYNEQFF.

The chain recombines TRBV6-1 with TRBJ2-7; D is perhaps TRBD2 (5 bases). Deletions cut 2 bases from V and 1 base from J, with 9 bases between. This CDR3 has 14 amino acids. CDR1 MNHNS and CDR2 SASEGT come from the germline V gene. The CDR3 here is CASSEFEGSYEQYF. For the CDR3, the DNA is TGTGCCAGCAGTGAATTTGAGGGTTCCTACGAGCAGTACTTC.

The rearrangement joins TRBV27 to TRBJ2-7; D gene ambiguous. Trimming shortened V by 4 bases and J by 2 bases, and 12 bases separated the two germline ends. This CDR3 region has 14 residues. Germline CDR1 is MNHEY and CDR2 is SMNVEV (reference sequence). The CDR3 bases are TGTGCCAGCAGTTCCACCCCCGACCCCTACGAGCAGTACTTC. Encoded protein: CASSSTPDPYEQYF.

This sequence joins TRBV7-3 and TRBJ1-1; 8 bases map to TRBD1. The CDR3 runs 11 residues. In germline, CDR1 is SGHTA, CDR2 FQGTGA. J lost 11 bases, V lost 8 bases, and 7 bases had no gene match. CDR3 sequence: CASGTGGKAFF. In DNA form, the CDR3 reads TGTGCCAGCGGGACAGGCGGCAAGGCTTTCTTT.

The chain uses TRBV4-1 and TRBJ1-2, with 10 nucleotides matching TRBD1. Germline lookup yields CDR1 MGHRA and CDR2 YSYEKL. This CDR3 is built from 15 residues. V was pared by 4 bases and J by 0 bases, with 2 bases of the junction left unmatched. CDR3 coding DNA: TGCGCCAGCAGCCGAGGGACAGGGGCTAACTATGGCTACACCTTC. It encodes CASSRGTGANYGYTF.

The chain is built from TRBV10-3 and TRBJ2-2; possibly TRBD2 for D (5 bases). There are 15 residues in the CDR3. Germline CDR1 reads ENHRY; CDR2 reads SYGVKD. The germline V and J ends were trimmed by 8 bases and 1 base, with 14 bases remaining between them. Written as DNA, the CDR3 is TGTGCCATCTCCTCCAGTCGGGAGAACACCGGGGAGCTGTTTTTT. Amino acid sequence: CAISSSRENTGELFF.

This clone was picked up one time. The chain couples TRBV4-3 to TRBJ2-7; perhaps D is TRBD1 or TRBD2 (5 bases each). V lost 0 bases and J lost 6, with 15 bases in between. CDR3 size: 15 residues. CDR1 and CDR2 from the germline V gene are LGHNA and YSLEER. CDR3 DNA sequence: TGCGCCAGCAGCCAAGACGGGCCAAGAGGGGCCGAGCAGTACTTC. Protein: CASSQDGPRGAEQYF.

This clone was recorded only once. The chain is built from TRBV6-5 and TRBJ2-7; the match to TRBD1 covers 7 bases. V gave up 6 bases and J gave up 0 bases; unmatched junction bases: 8. This CDR3 comprises 15 residues. Germline CDR1 reads MNHEY; CDR2 reads SVGAGI. The DNA for the CDR3 is TGTGCCAGCAGCGTCACCGGGACAGCCTCCTACGAGCAGTACTTC. Protein: CASSVTGTASYEQYF.

The chain combines TRBV15 with TRBJ1-6; 9 bases map to TRBD1. The germline V gene encodes CDR1 LNHNV and CDR2 YYDKDF (reference sequence). With 6 bases clipped from V and 4 bases from J, the junction kept 4 bases outside the gene matches. CDR3 size: 15 residues. In DNA form, the CDR3 reads TGTGCCACCAGTGGACAGGGGATGTATAATTCACCCCTCCACTTT. It is translated as CATSGQGMYNSPLHF.

The V and J genes are TRBV12-3 or TRBV12-4 and TRBJ1-6, with unresolved D. The CDR3 is 13 amino acids. V lost 1 base and J 8 bases, leaving 6 bases between the germline ends. CDR3 DNA sequence: TGTGCCAGCAGTTTAGATAGAGATTCACCCCTCCACTTT. Its translation is CASSLDRDSPLHF.

J is TRBJ1-1 and V is TRBV5-1, with D hard to call. This CDR3 comprises 13 residues. V dropped 0 bases and J dropped 8 bases, with 11 bases sitting between them. From germline, CDR1 is SGHRS and CDR2 YFSETQ. This CDR3 reads CASSLAESTEAFF. CDR3 coding DNA: TGCGCCAGCAGCTTGGCGGAAAGTACAGAAGCTTTCTTT.

The gene calls are TRBV4-2 and TRBJ1-3, with TRBD1 as a possible D gene (6 bases). The V gene lost 0 bases and the J gene lost 0 bases, with 12 bases spanning the gap. CDR3 size: 17 residues. CDR1 LGHNA and CDR2 YNFKEQ come from the germline V gene. CDR3 DNA: TGTGCCAGCAGCCAAGATCCGTCGGACAGCTCTGGAAACACCATATATTTT. Translated, it gives CASSQDPSDSSGNTIYF.

The genes are TRBV9 and TRBJ1-2; possibly TRBD1 for D (6 bases). Trimming cost V 1 base and J 4 bases, with 14 bases left between them. The CDR3 has 15 amino acids. The germline V gene has CDR1 SGDLS and CDR2 YYNGEE. The CDR3 spells CASSVNGGGPYGYTF. The CDR3, as DNA: TGTGCCAGCAGCGTAAACGGGGGGGGCCCCTATGGCTACACCTTC.

The chain links TRBV27 to TRBJ1-5; unclear D gene. CDR1 is MNHEY and CDR2 is SMNVEV in the germline V gene (reference sequence). The CDR3 extends over 12 amino acids. V was shortened by 3 bases and J by 4 bases, with 4 bases between the two germline ends. The CDR3 DNA follows: TGTGCCAGCAGTTTTGGTAATCAGCCCCAGCATTTT. This translates into CASSFGNQPQHF.

This sequence joins TRBV12-3 or TRBV12-4 and TRBJ2-7; TRBD2 matches at 8 bases. The CDR3 runs to 13 residues. V lost 7 bases to trimming and J lost 4 bases; unmatched junction nucleotides: 6. The CDR3 here is CASTREGAYEQYF. Written as DNA, the CDR3 is TGTGCCAGCACCCGGGAGGGCGCTTACGAGCAGTACTTC.

The chain couples TRBV4-2 to TRBJ1-5, with no clear D. There are 17 residues in the CDR3. Germline-derived CDR1 and CDR2 are LGHNA and YNFKEQ. V dropped 1 base and J dropped 7 bases, with 20 bases sitting between them. The CDR3 bases are TGTGCCAGCAGCCAAGGGAAAGGGAATAGTGGTAGGCAGCCCCAGCATTTT. Its protein is CASSQGKGNSGRQPQHF.

The chain uses TRBV28 and TRBJ2-7; D call uncertain. CDR1 and CDR2 from the germline V gene are MDHEN and SYDVKM. CDR3 length equals 12 residues. With 4 bases removed from V and 6 bases from J, the gap between germline ends came to 10 bases. The CDR3 nucleotides read TGTGCCAGCAGTTGGGCAATGCGCGAGCAGTACTTC. This sequence encodes CASSWAMREQYF. Based on the CDR3 plus reference TRBV28 and TRBJ2-7, the full variable domain is DVKVTQSSRYLVKRTGEKVFLECVQDMDHENMFWYRQDPGLGLRLIYFSYDVKMKEKGDIPEGYSVSREKKERFSLILESASTNQTSMYLCASSWAMREQYFGPGTRLTVT.

The chain uses TRBV7-2 and TRBJ1-5; D gene ambiguous. The V end was cut by 3 bases, the J end by 3 bases, with 9 bases between. Germline V CDR1 and CDR2: SGHTA, FQGNSA. This CDR3 is built from 14 residues. The chain's CDR3 is CASSFNGYNQPQHF. The DNA of the CDR3 is TGTGCCAGCAGCTTTAACGGTTACAATCAGCCCCAGCATTTT.

The chain links TRBV11-1 to TRBJ2-7, with D possibly TRBD2 on 7 matching bases. The V end was cut by 2 bases, the J end by 6 bases, with 14 bases between. Germline CDR1 SGHAT, CDR2 FQDESV (reference sequence). CDR3 length equals 14 residues. The CDR3 protein is CASSLRGGALEQYF. The CDR3 DNA reads TGTGCCAGCAGCTTACGAGGGGGGGCCCTCGAGCAGTACTTC. Complete variable domain (other parts from reference TRBV11-1 and TRBJ2-7): EAEVAQSPRYKITEKSQAVAFWCDPISGHATLYWYRQILGQGPELLVQFQDESVVDDSQLPKDRFSAERLKGVDSTLKIQPAELGDSAMYLCASSLRGGALEQYFGPGTRLTVT.

The V and J genes are TRBV2 and TRBJ1-4, with D maybe TRBD1 (5 bases). The CDR3 is made up of 13 amino acids. V was shortened by 3 bases and J by 8 bases, with 10 bases between the two germline ends. From germline, CDR1 is SNHLY and CDR2 FYNNEI. The CDR3 is CASSEGEDEKLFF. The CDR3 nucleotides are TGTGCCAGCAGTGAGGGGGAAGACGAAAAACTGTTTTTT.

V usage is TRBV5-1 and J usage is TRBJ1-1; weak D call: TRBD1 (5 bases). The germline V and J ends were trimmed by 0 bases and 4 bases, with 10 bases remaining between them. Germline V lookup: CDR1 SGHRS, CDR2 YFSETQ. The CDR3 is 14 amino acids. CDR3 DNA: TGCGCCAGCAGCTTGGAGGGGACGGGCACTGAAGCTTTCTTT. This gives the protein CASSLEGTGTEAFF.